The 24 T cell receptor beta chains given below trace back to one sample, sequenced in a study of blood T cell repertoires in COVID-19 (dated by TCRdb to the early 2020s). Receptor libraries were prepared by the immunoSEQ multiplex PCR assay. TCRdb holds this immuneACCESS table with in-frame rearrangements only. Some clones are missing; in checked studies, unresolved V genes explain under half, and the rest has no known cause. The sample includes approximately 240,000 clones, with around 90% observed a single time. The top ten clones comprise about 1.9% of the sample. Sample: PBMCs or T cells enriched from blood (not recorded which). The receptors come from a woman under 30 who had recovered from COVID-19.

The chain joins TRBV11-2 to TRBJ2-3; TRBD2 matches 10 bases. The junction had 12 bases not matched to a gene; V was cut back by 0 bases and J by 3 bases. CDR1 is SGHAT and CDR2 is FQNNGV in the germline V gene. The CDR3 contains 19 residues. DNA for the CDR3: TGTGCCAGCAGCTTAGATAGTTTTGAGCTAGCGGGAGAAACAGATACGCAGTATTTT. Translating it yields CASSLDSFELAGETDTQYF.

This clone was counted a single time. The rearrangement links TRBV2 to TRBJ2-1, with 9 bases fitting TRBD2. CDR1 is SNHLY and CDR2 is FYNNEI in the germline V gene. CDR3 length equals 15 residues. Losses at the gene ends were 6 bases for V and 5 bases for J; bases not matched to a gene: 8. The CDR3 spells CASSLSGGTHNEQFF. The CDR3 DNA is TGTGCCAGCAGCCTAAGCGGGGGGACGCACAATGAGCAGTTCTTC.

CDR3: CASGVTGGLGYGNTEAFF. The DNA for the CDR3 is TGTGCCAGCGGGGTGACAGGGGGGCTCGGATACGGGAACACTGAAGCTTTCTTT. V usage is TRBV3-1 (or the pseudogene TRBV3-2) and J usage is TRBJ1-1, with 9 nucleotides matching TRBD1. This CDR3 has 18 amino acids. In germline, CDR1 is LGHDT, CDR2 YNNKEL (reference sequence). The J segment lost 1 base and the V segment lost 8 bases, leaving 17 bases of the junction unmatched.

The V gene is TRBV11-1, the J gene TRBJ2-1; a weak D match, TRBD2 (6 bases). The CDR3 extends over 14 amino acids. Trimming pared 5 bases from V and 5 bases from J, leaving 13 bases between. From germline, CDR1 is SGHAT and CDR2 FQDESV (reference sequence). As DNA, the CDR3 is TGTGCCAGCAGCCACGAGAGGACTAACAATGAGCAGTTCTTC. Protein: CASSHERTNNEQFF.

This rearrangement joins TRBV7-6 to TRBJ1-1, with 8 bases identical to TRBD1. CDR3 length: 15 residues. The V gene end was trimmed by 5 bases and the J gene end by 2 bases; junction bases not matched to a gene: 7. Looked up from germline, CDR1 is SGHVS and CDR2 is FNYEAQ. This CDR3 is CASSRDRRSNTEAFF. CDR3 DNA: TGTGCCAGCAGCCGGGACAGGAGATCTAACACTGAAGCTTTCTTT.

The chain carries TRBV3-1 (or the pseudogene TRBV3-2) and TRBJ1-5; D is unresolved. The CDR3 extends over 14 amino acids. CDR1 and CDR2 from the germline V gene are LGHDT and YNNKEL (reference sequence). V gave up 4 bases and J gave up 0 bases, with 7 bases separating them. DNA for the CDR3: TGTGCCAGCAGCCCTAGTAGTAGCAATCAGCCCCAGCATTTT. Protein product: CASSPSSSNQPQHF.

V is TRBV19 and J is TRBJ1-4; D unclear. V was cut by 5 bases and J by 3 bases, with 7 bases left in between. The CDR3 is 13 residues long. The germline CDR1 and CDR2 sequences are LNHDA and SQIVND (reference sequence). The CDR3 sequence: CASSPLANEKLFF. CDR3 in DNA: TGTGCCAGTAGTCCTCTCGCTAATGAAAAACTGTTTTTT.

This chain links TRBV5-4 with TRBJ2-6; tentatively, D is TRBD1 (5 bases). The CDR3 is 16 residues long. The ends were cut back, 2 bases at V and 2 bases at J, with 11 bases in the middle. CDR1 and CDR2 from the germline V gene are SGHNT and YYREEE (reference sequence). As DNA, the CDR3 is TGTGCCAGCAGCTTCAGGGAAAAGCCTGGGGCCAACGTCCTGACTTTC. This gives the protein CASSFREKPGANVLTF.

About this clone itself: The junction does not match germline at one end; this may be a read error. The chain is built from TRBV28 and TRBJ1-5; D is uncertain. The CDR3 is 12 amino acids. Germline V gene data show CDR1 as MDHEN and CDR2 as SYDVKM. CDR3 sequence reads: CASCLGDQPQHF. CDR3 nucleotide sequence: TGTGCCAGCTGTTTGGGCGATCAGCCCCAGCATTTT. Complete variable domain (other parts from reference TRBV28 and TRBJ1-5): DVKVTQSSRYLVKRTGEKVFLECVQDMDHENMFWYRQDPGLGLRLIYFSYDVKMKEKGDIPEGYSVSREKKERFSLILESASTNQTSMYLCASCLGDQPQHFGDGTRLSIL.

The sample holds one count of this clone. The CDR3 DNA sequence: TGTGCCAGCAGCCCGATCTCCGGGACAGGCGACGGGGAGCTGTTTTTT. It encodes CASSPISGTGDGELFF. The chain carries TRBV14 and TRBJ2-2; 8 nucleotides match TRBD1. Trimming took 4 bases from V and 7 from J; bases not matched to a gene: 11. Germline values: CDR1 SGHDN, CDR2 FVKESK. The CDR3 is made up of 16 amino acids.

In this sample, this clone turned up once. V usage is TRBV7-2 and J usage is TRBJ2-5; 7 bases map to TRBD2. This CDR3 is 16 amino acids long. Trimming cost V 5 bases and J 4 bases; bases outside gene matches: 13. Germline CDR1 SGHTA, CDR2 FQGNSA. CDR3 protein: CASSPSQGRGLETQYF. The CDR3 coding sequence is TGTGCCAGCAGCCCATCCCAAGGGCGGGGGTTAGAGACCCAGTACTTC.

The chain has TRBV29-1 and TRBJ2-1, with TRBD2 matching 9 bases. The CDR3 is 14 amino acids. V gave up 3 bases and J gave up 7 bases; unmatched junction bases: 7. Germline V gene data show CDR1 as SQVTM and CDR2 as ANQGSEA. DNA for the CDR3: TGCAGCGTTGAGGTGGCGGGAGGGGGAAATGAGCAGTTCTTC. It yields the protein CSVEVAGGGNEQFF.

This clone showed up just a few times. The V and J genes are TRBV15 and TRBJ1-1; D perhaps matches TRBD1 (6 bases). Germline V gene lookup returns CDR1 LNHNV and CDR2 YYDKDF (reference sequence). Trimming removed 6 bases from V and 3 bases from J, with 11 bases in between. CDR3 size: 13 residues. The CDR3 bases are TGTGCCACCAGTCCACAGGGAGACACTGAAGCTTTCTTT. Translating it yields CATSPQGDTEAFF.

V and J are TRBV19 and TRBJ1-6, with D possibly TRBD1 on 5 matching bases. The V and J ends lost 1 base and 8 bases respectively, with 12 bases between them. The CDR3 runs 15 residues. CDR1 and CDR2 (germline): LNHDA, SQIVND (reference sequence). The DNA for the CDR3 is TGTGCCAGTAGTATAGGGGGAGGGACGGATTCACCCCTCCACTTT. This codes for CASSIGGGTDSPLHF. Supplemented by reference TRBV19 and TRBJ1-6, the full variable domain reads DGGITQSPKYLFRKEGQNVTLSCEQNLNHDAMYWYRQDPGQGLRLIYYSQIVNDFQKGDIAEGYSVSREKKESFPLTVTSAQKNPTAFYLCASSIGGGTDSPLHFGNGTRLTVT.

The chain uses TRBV19 and TRBJ2-1, with TRBD2 matching over 11 bases. The germline gives CDR1 LNHDA, CDR2 SQIVND (reference sequence). This CDR3 is built from 13 residues. V was clipped by 4 bases and J by 9 bases; unmatched bases: 2. CDR3 sequence reads: CASSTLAGVEQFF. DNA for the CDR3: TGTGCCAGTAGTACACTAGCGGGAGTTGAGCAGTTCTTC.

The rearrangement uses TRBV24-1 and TRBJ2-2; D is perhaps TRBD1 (7 bases). This CDR3 spans 16 amino acids. V lost 3 bases and J 4 bases, leaving 14 bases between the germline ends. Germline CDR1 and CDR2: KGHDR and SFDVKD. The CDR3 is CATSDQGGVGTGELFF. The CDR3 nucleotides read TGTGCCACCAGTGATCAGGGGGGTGTCGGCACCGGGGAGCTGTTTTTT.

The CDR3 here is CASSVGASGGADTQYF. The CDR3 DNA reads TGTGCCAGCAGCGTAGGGGCTAGCGGGGGGGCAGATACGCAGTATTTT. The chain has TRBV9 and TRBJ2-3; TRBD2 aligns across 12 bases. The CDR3 is made up of 16 amino acids. The germline V gene has CDR1 SGDLS and CDR2 YYNGEE. The trim removed 0 bases at V and 4 bases at J, leaving 3 bases unmatched.

The chain couples TRBV15 to TRBJ2-7; TRBD2 agrees at 13 bases. With V trimmed by 5 bases and J by 6 bases, 10 bases remained unmatched. The CDR3 spans 16 residues. From germline, CDR1 is LNHNV and CDR2 YYDKDF (reference sequence). This CDR3 reads CATSGGGLAGNIEQYF. The CDR3 bases are TGTGCCACCAGCGGAGGGGGACTAGCGGGGAATATCGAGCAGTACTTC.

The chain carries TRBV13 and TRBJ1-6; TRBD1 matches 7 bases. The trim removed 8 bases at V and 9 bases at J, leaving 13 bases unmatched. The CDR3 has 15 amino acids. Germline V lookup: CDR1 PRHDT, CDR2 FYEKMQ (reference sequence). The CDR3 loop reads CASGPSDRAGSPLHF. The CDR3 DNA reads TGTGCCAGCGGCCCGTCAGACAGGGCGGGTTCACCCCTCCACTTT. The variable domain in full, with the rest retrieved from reference TRBV13 and TRBJ1-6, is AAGVIQSPRHLIKEKRETATLKCYPIPRHDTVYWYQQGPGQDPQFLISFYEKMQSDKGSIPDRFSAQQFSDYHSELNMSSLELGDSALYFCASGPSDRAGSPLHFGNGTRLTVT.

CDR3 protein: CASSGTTMGLYGYTF. The CDR3 nucleotides read TGTGCCAGCAGCGGTACGACAATGGGGCTATATGGCTACACCTTC. The chain joins TRBV7-9 to TRBJ1-2; TRBD1 might be the D (5 bases). This CDR3 contains 15 residues. Trimming took 5 bases from V and 5 from J, leaving 18 bases between them. Germline CDR1 SEHNR, CDR2 FQNEAQ (reference sequence). Together with reference TRBV7-9 and TRBJ1-2, the CDR3 gives the full variable domain: DTGVSQNPRHKITKRGQNVTFRCDPISEHNRLYWYRQTLGQGPEFLTYFQNEAQLEKSRLLSDRFSAERPKGSFSTLEIQRTEQGDSAMYLCASSGTTMGLYGYTFGSGTRLTVV.

The V call is TRBV7-2, the J call TRBJ1-5, with D uncertain. The germline gives CDR1 SGHTA, CDR2 FQGNSA. V dropped 5 bases and J dropped 2 bases, with 10 bases sitting between them. There are 14 residues in the CDR3. The CDR3 loop is CASSLRGGNQPQHF. DNA for the CDR3: TGTGCCAGCAGCCTTCGAGGCGGCAATCAGCCCCAGCATTTT.

The genes are TRBV2 and TRBJ2-7; 11 bases are shared with TRBD2. This CDR3 has 13 amino acids. The junction had 4 bases not matched to a gene; V was cut back by 9 bases and J by 3 bases. Germline CDR1 SNHLY, CDR2 FYNNEI. CDR3 in amino acids: CASASGRNYEQYF. The CDR3 DNA reads TGTGCCAGTGCTAGCGGGAGGAACTACGAGCAGTACTTC.

The chain couples TRBV6-2 or TRBV6-3 to TRBJ1-6, with TRBD1 matching over 9 bases. There are 15 residues in the CDR3. V lost 5 bases to trimming and J lost 7 bases; unmatched junction nucleotides: 6. Per germline, CDR1 MNHEY and CDR2 SVGEGT. CDR3 loop: CASSLAGQGNSPLHF. CDR3 DNA sequence: TGTGCCAGCAGTCTTGCGGGACAGGGAAATTCACCCCTCCACTTT.

The count of this clone is one. The chain has TRBV6-5 and TRBJ1-6, with 7 bases aligning to TRBD1. The CDR3 is 15 amino acids. Trimming cost V 4 bases and J 13 bases; bases outside gene matches: 13. Germline-derived CDR1 and CDR2 are MNHEY and SVGAGI. The CDR3 sequence is CASSSTGTAIRPLHF. In DNA form, the CDR3 reads TGTGCCAGCAGTTCCACCGGGACAGCCATTAGGCCCCTCCACTTT.